The present T cell receptor (beta chain) was sequenced within a study of neurological immune-mediated disorders. This clonotype was counted many times. Its antigen is unidentified. The starting material, 2 million PBMCs stored at -80 C, gave rise to the unsorted libraries. Notes on the study in general: When grouped phylogenetically, the repertoires of 18 of the 34 multiple sclerosis patients fell together in one related-CDR3 cluster, which is a possible signature. Private repertoires in all groups were suggested, as expanded clones shared no CDR3 amino acid sequences across subjects. HTLV-1-associated myelopathy led in TCR clonal expansion, while multiple sclerosis ranked lowest, below healthy controls.

There are 12 residues in the CDR3. The V and J ends lost 5 bases and 5 bases respectively, with 9 bases between them. Germline V CDR1 and CDR2: SGHTA, FQGNSA. TCRdb processed the 5' RACE reads anew with MiXCR; each CDR3 protein has one entry. Of roughly 71,000 distinct CDR3 sequences listed, roughly 3.9% are singletons. The receptor comes from a man aged 30 to 39 with multiple sclerosis. Sequenced: PBMCs. The chain recombines TRBV7-2 with TRBJ1-1; D is possibly TRBD1 (5 bases). CDR3 loop: CASSVRETEAFF. Here the CDR3 DNA reads TGTGCCAGCAGCGTCAGGGAAACTGAAGCTTTCTTT.